This T cell receptor (beta chain) was sequenced during a study of cytomegalovirus exposure and HLA in healthy donors. General study points: About 87% or about 30% of the time was how often most TCR beta V segments were productive, according to an earlier analysis.

This CDR3 region has 12 residues. Between the trimmed V and J ends, which lost 8 bases and 7 bases, there was a span of 12 bases. Germline CDR1 and CDR2: MNHEY and SVGAGI. The study ran its PCR with 60 Vbeta and 13 Jbeta primers. As handled by the study authors: A later analysis counted 70 million to 85 million unique TCR beta chains, some 10 million shared. The repertoire was sequenced with immunoSEQ multiplex PCR; TCRdb's copy has only in-frame clones and lacks some. Clone size and V and J calls were adopted from that table, with D and trimming inferred from the DNA. This table has approximately 180,000 clones, more than 85% appearing once. Notes on this clone: Its antigen is undetermined.

The receptor was derived from a woman under 30 in good health and CMV-seronegative. Sequenced material: PBMCs. The chain links TRBV6-5 to TRBJ1-5, with D possibly TRBD1 on 6 matching bases. In DNA, the CDR3 is TGTGCCAGCTCCCCGGGGGGCCAGCCCCAGCATTTT. This encodes CASSPGGQPQHF.